The rows below give T cell receptor beta chains drawn from one sample of a study of early stage breast cancer tumors. Clones were read by immunoSEQ multiplex PCR, and TCRdb kept only the in-frame ones, dropping some. Counted here are fewer than 50,000 clones, around 69% occurring once; the ten biggest clones make up 6.5% to 9%. The sequenced material came from blood. Receptors were obtained from a person in their fifties with breast cancer. The CDR3 runs from the conserved cysteine through the conserved F or W. Clone size is given for some rows only: seen once, a few or many times, or a class if the clone is expanded.

clone_size,j_call,v_call,cdr3_aa
-,TRBJ1-2,TRBV4-3,CASSQDRGTESLYGYTF
-,TRBJ2-6,TRBV27,CASSPEMGANVLTF
-,TRBJ1-2,TRBV14,CASSQVDRGTYGYTF
-,TRBJ2-5,TRBV19,CASTRSGQGLSETQYF
-,TRBJ2-1,TRBV11-2,CASSPTRNEQFF
-,TRBJ1-2,TRBV7-9,CASSLLRPGQGGNGYTF
-,TRBJ2-3,TRBV15,CATSARVAGGLDTQYF
few,TRBJ1-2,TRBV11-2,CASSLDGQGRYTF
-,TRBJ2-4,TRBV15,CATSIGTGGGNIQYF
-,TRBJ1-6,TRBV18,CASSPLTGVPNSPLHF
-,TRBJ1-3,TRBV18,CASSLAPQGSWNTIYF
-,TRBJ1-3,TRBV2,CASRQGASGNTIYF
-,TRBJ2-3,TRBV4-2,CASSQGSGQGSTDTQYF
-,TRBJ1-3,TRBV27,CASSLRLAFGNTIYF
-,TRBJ1-4,TRBV30,CAHSRDRNEKLFF
few,TRBJ2-3,TRBV19,CASGAGERTQYF
-,TRBJ1-1,TRBV19,CASSTPGQNTEAFF
-,TRBJ1-5,TRBV4-3,CASSQEWVMTGGHQPQHF
-,TRBJ2-1,TRBV30,CAWSDQGPGGEQFF
-,TRBJ2-3,TRBV4-3,CASSQDTRGNTQYF
-,TRBJ1-1,TRBV7-3,CASSLTSLGGAEAFF
-,TRBJ2-4,TRBV6-6,CASSYSSRENIQYF
-,TRBJ1-1,TRBV5-1,CASSGLLNTEAFF
few,TRBJ1-5,TRBV5-6,CASSLGGYQPQHF
-,TRBJ2-1,TRBV7-2,CASSLVGAMSNEQFF
-,-,TRBV12-5,CASGLRGTYEQYF
few,TRBJ1-3,TRBV12-5,CASMGAGNTIYF
-,TRBJ1-5,TRBV27,CASRSEGGNQPQHF
few,TRBJ1-5,TRBV2,CASRLQGSNQPQHF
-,TRBJ2-7,TRBV5-1,CASSWGQGAYEQYF
-,TRBJ1-4,TRBV7-8,CASSLVYRPTEKLFF
-,TRBJ1-2,TRBV27,CASSPGQPYGYTF
-,TRBJ1-2,TRBV4-3,CASSQDLRGAEKGYTF
-,TRBJ2-1,TRBV5-1,CASSLFPGGDNEQFF
few,TRBJ1-5,TRBV12-5,CASGLSGGNQPQHF
once,TRBJ2-3,TRBV5-1,CASSPGTLNGDTQYF
-,TRBJ2-5,TRBV27,CASSTGHPQETQYF